This T cell receptor beta chain was observed in a study of neoadjuvant anti-PD-1 for oral cavity cancer. TCRdb keeps only in-frame clones here, not all; method: immunoSEQ multiplex PCR. The sample holds about 18,000 clones, approximately 72% seen once. The length of the CDR3 is 13 residues. Deletions cut 3 bases from V and 5 bases from J, with 10 bases between. Germline assignment: CDR1 LNHDA and CDR2 SQIVND (reference sequence). The chain combines TRBV19 with TRBJ1-1, with no clear D. Sequences were derived from PBMCs, sampled before nivolumab (anti-PD-1) treatment. The clonotype was recovered from a person between 35 and 79 years old with oral cavity squamous cell carcinoma. CDR3: CASSIGLQTEAFF. In nucleotides, the CDR3 is TGTGCCAGTAGTATTGGATTACAGACTGAAGCTTTCTTT.